The rows below give T cell receptor beta chains drawn from one sample of a study of cytomegalovirus exposure and HLA in healthy donors. Generated by immunoSEQ multiplex PCR, the TCRdb table keeps only in-frame clones and is missing some. The data show 200,000 or so clones, with 75% to 90% seen just once and about 2.6% held by the top ten. The sequenced sample consisted of PBMCs. These receptors originate from a woman in her forties or fifties in good health and CMV-seropositive. The CDR3 runs from the conserved cysteine through the conserved F or W. The order of the fields is CDR3 DNA, CDR3 protein, clone size, D gene, V gene, J gene. The D gene is left open where the match is weak. Rows may omit the clone size; those that give it use once, few, many or a size class.

CDR3 DNA: TGTGCCAGCAGCTTGACTAGCGGGGGCACAGATACGCAGTATTTT
CDR3 protein: CASSLTSGGTDTQYF
clone size: .
D gene: TRBD2
V gene: TRBV7-8
J gene: TRBJ2-3

CDR3 DNA: TGCGCCAGCGGCCAAGAGAGGGTCGGGGAGCTGTTTTTT
CDR3 protein: CASGQERVGELFF
clone size: .
D gene: .
V gene: TRBV4-1
J gene: TRBJ2-2

CDR3 DNA: TGTGCCAGCAGCCCAAGGACTAGCGCCACCGGGGAGCTGTTTTTT
CDR3 protein: CASSPRTSATGELFF
clone size: once
D gene: TRBD2
V gene: TRBV14
J gene: TRBJ2-2

CDR3 DNA: TGTGCCAGTAGTATAGATGGCAGGGGTGGCTATGGCTACACCTTC
CDR3 protein: CASSIDGRGGYGYTF
clone size: .
D gene: .
V gene: TRBV19
J gene: TRBJ1-2

CDR3 DNA: TGTGCCAGTAGGGACAGAGACACTGAAGCTTTCTTT
CDR3 protein: CASRDRDTEAFF
clone size: .
D gene: .
V gene: TRBV19
J gene: TRBJ1-1

CDR3 DNA: TGTGCCAGCAGCAAAAAAAAATTCGCGAATTGTTCACCCCTCCACTTT
CDR3 protein: CASSKKKFANCSPLHF
clone size: .
D gene: .
V gene: TRBV21-1
J gene: TRBJ1-6

CDR3 DNA: TGTGCCAGCATTGGGGGAGGGTCCTACAATGAGCAGTTCTTC
CDR3 protein: CASIGGGSYNEQFF
clone size: .
D gene: TRBD2
V gene: TRBV28
J gene: TRBJ2-1

CDR3 DNA: TGTGCCAGCAGCTCACTAAGGGGTTCCGGGGAGCTGTTTTTT
CDR3 protein: CASSSLRGSGELFF
clone size: few
D gene: .
V gene: TRBV7-3
J gene: TRBJ2-2

CDR3 DNA: TGCGCCAGCAGTGACCTACCGGGACTAGGGGGGATGCAGTATTTT
CDR3 protein: CASSDLPGLGGMQYF
clone size: .
D gene: TRBD2
V gene: TRBV10-1
J gene: TRBJ2-3

CDR3 DNA: TGCGCCAGCAGCCCCGGACAGGGGGGATCCTACGAGCAGTACTTC
CDR3 protein: CASSPGQGGSYEQYF
clone size: .
D gene: TRBD1
V gene: TRBV5-1
J gene: TRBJ2-7

CDR3 DNA: TGTGCCAGCAGTGAAGAGCGGGGACCCGGGGGGTATACGCAGTATTTT
CDR3 protein: CASSEERGPGGYTQYF
clone size: few
D gene: TRBD2
V gene: TRBV2
J gene: TRBJ2-3

CDR3 DNA: TGTGCCAGCTCACCGAAGGGGGGGGGCATTCAGTACTTC
CDR3 protein: CASSPKGGGIQYF
clone size: .
D gene: .
V gene: TRBV18
J gene: TRBJ2-4

CDR3 DNA: TGTGCCAGCAGTGCCGCCGGGGAGCTGTTTTTT
CDR3 protein: CASSAAGELFF
clone size: .
D gene: .
V gene: TRBV2
J gene: TRBJ2-2

CDR3 DNA: TGCGCCAGCAGCCCGGGCGGGGGGCAGGACACCGGGGAGCTGTTTTTT
CDR3 protein: CASSPGGGQDTGELFF
clone size: once
D gene: TRBD2
V gene: TRBV5-1
J gene: TRBJ2-2

CDR3 DNA: TGTGCCAGCAGTACGACAGTGAACACTGAAGCTTTCTTT
CDR3 protein: CASSTTVNTEAFF
clone size: few
D gene: .
V gene: TRBV6-1
J gene: TRBJ1-1

CDR3 DNA: TGTGCCTGGACTTTGAACACTGAAGCTTTCTTT
CDR3 protein: CAWTLNTEAFF
clone size: .
D gene: .
V gene: TRBV30
J gene: TRBJ1-1

CDR3 DNA: TGCGCCAGCAGCCCTGAGGGGACAGCTAGGGAGCCCCAGCATTTT
CDR3 protein: CASSPEGTAREPQHF
clone size: few
D gene: TRBD1
V gene: TRBV5-1
J gene: TRBJ1-5

CDR3 DNA: TGCGCCAGCAGCCAAGTGGAGGGGAGGACTGAAGCTTTCTTT
CDR3 protein: CASSQVEGRTEAFF
clone size: .
D gene: .
V gene: TRBV4-1
J gene: TRBJ1-1

CDR3 DNA: TGTGCCAGCAGCTCTAGGGACAGCCCTTCTGGTGCAGATACGCAGTATTTT
CDR3 protein: CASSSRDSPSGADTQYF
clone size: .
D gene: TRBD1
V gene: TRBV5-8
J gene: TRBJ2-3

CDR3 DNA: TGTGCCAGCAGGAACGGGGGACAGGGGGCGCGGGGCTACACCTTC
CDR3 protein: CASRNGGQGARGYTF
clone size: .
D gene: TRBD1
V gene: TRBV6-5
J gene: TRBJ1-2

CDR3 DNA: TGCGCCAGCAGCTTGGGGTCATCGACAGGCCCTAATGAAAAACTGTTTTTT
CDR3 protein: CASSLGSSTGPNEKLFF
clone size: .
D gene: .
V gene: TRBV5-1
J gene: TRBJ1-4

CDR3 DNA: TGCGCCAGCAGCCAAGTCCGGACTAGCCCCTACGAGCAGTACTTC
CDR3 protein: CASSQVRTSPYEQYF
clone size: .
D gene: TRBD2
V gene: TRBV4-1
J gene: TRBJ2-7

CDR3 DNA: TGTGCCAGCAGCTCGGAGGGCGTTGGGGAGACTGGAAACACCATATATTTT
CDR3 protein: CASSSEGVGETGNTIYF
clone size: .
D gene: .
V gene: TRBV5-4
J gene: TRBJ1-3

CDR3 DNA: TGTGCCAGCAGCCAACCGGGACAGGGGCCGCCCGGTGGCTACACCTTC
CDR3 protein: CASSQPGQGPPGGYTF
clone size: once
D gene: TRBD1
V gene: TRBV5-6
J gene: TRBJ1-2

CDR3 DNA: TGTGCCAGCAGCTTAGAGGCGGCGGACTATGGCTACACCTTC
CDR3 protein: CASSLEAADYGYTF
clone size: .
D gene: .
V gene: TRBV7-2
J gene: TRBJ1-2

CDR3 DNA: TGCGCCAGCAGCCAAGAAGCCAGGATGAACTACGAGCAGTACTTC
CDR3 protein: CASSQEARMNYEQYF
clone size: .
D gene: .
V gene: TRBV4-3
J gene: TRBJ2-7

CDR3 DNA: TGTGCCAGCAGTTTTGTTAGCGGGGGGGCCCTCTCCTACAATGAGCAGTTCTTC
CDR3 protein: CASSFVSGGALSYNEQFF
clone size: .
D gene: TRBD2
V gene: TRBV28
J gene: TRBJ2-1

CDR3 DNA: TGCGCCAGCAGCCCGCTGGGGGGAGAGGTCACTGAAGCTTTCTTT
CDR3 protein: CASSPLGGEVTEAFF
clone size: .
D gene: .
V gene: TRBV5-1
J gene: TRBJ1-1

CDR3 DNA: TGCGCCAGCAGCCTTGGACAGGGGGCAGGTGGCTACACCTTC
CDR3 protein: CASSLGQGAGGYTF
clone size: .
D gene: TRBD1
V gene: TRBV4-1
J gene: TRBJ1-2

CDR3 DNA: TGTGCCAGCAGGGGCACAGGGGGTTCCTACGAGCAGTACTTC
CDR3 protein: CASRGTGGSYEQYF
clone size: .
D gene: TRBD1
V gene: TRBV6-5
J gene: TRBJ2-7

CDR3 DNA: TGCGCCAGCAGCTTGGGGGGCGGGGGAGGTCAGCCCCAGCATTTT
CDR3 protein: CASSLGGGGGQPQHF
clone size: .
D gene: .
V gene: TRBV5-1
J gene: TRBJ1-5